Each of the 16 T cell receptor beta chains below was sequenced from the same sample in a study of Graves' ophthalmopathy and Graves' hyperthyroidism. RNA transcripts served as template for amplifying TCR beta CDR3 sequences. An initial RT-PCR round employing HTBI primers preceded a second-round multiplex PCR. TCRdb used MiXCR to reprocess the multiplex PCR reads, holding one entry per CDR3 protein. This sample yields roughly 400,000 distinct CDR3 sequences, of which around 19% are seen a single time; 1.5% to 2% belongs to the top ten. Sequences were obtained from peripheral blood. All receptors come from a young woman with Graves' ophthalmopathy.

Concerning this clonotype: This may be a read error: a much more frequent sequence differs by one nucleotide. The missing conserved phenylalanine or tryptophan at the end of this CDR3 makes a read error likely. J is TRBJ2-5 and V is TRBV5-1, with D possibly TRBD2 on 5 matching bases. Germline loops: CDR1 SGHRS, CDR2 YFSETQ. This CDR3 is 12 amino acids long. V dropped 4 bases and J dropped 5 bases, with 9 bases sitting between them. CDR3 DNA sequence: TGCGCCAGCAGCATAAGAGGGGAGACCCAGTACCTC. This encodes CASSIRGETQYL.

The rearrangement uses TRBV4-1 and TRBJ2-7, with TRBD2 matching 11 bases. J lost 3 bases, V lost 2 bases, and 15 bases had no gene match. Germline V gene lookup returns CDR1 MGHRA and CDR2 YSYEKL. This CDR3 spans 19 amino acids. CDR3 nucleotide sequence: TGCGCCAGCAGCCAATTAACTAGCGGGAGCCCTCCGGGAATCTACGAGCAGTACTTC. This gives the protein CASSQLTSGSPPGIYEQYF.

At least ten counts were recorded for this clonotype. The rearrangement joins TRBV6-2 or TRBV6-3 to TRBJ2-4; TRBD1 matches 7 bases. This CDR3 region has 21 residues. Germline lookup yields CDR1 MNHEY and CDR2 SVGEGT. Trimming removed 2 bases from V and 1 base from J; junction bases left unmatched: 20. The CDR3 DNA follows: TGTGCCAGCAGTTACCTACCCCCGGGGACAGCTGACCCAGCGGCCAAAAACATTCAGTACTTC. Protein product: CASSYLPPGTADPAAKNIQYF.

This clonotype was detected ten times or more. The CDR3 DNA sequence: TGCGCCAGCAGCCATTCTCAGAACACTGAAGCTTTCTTT. Its protein product is CASSHSQNTEAFF. The chain combines TRBV10-1 with TRBJ1-1; D unresolved. Trimming left V 6 bases short and J 1 base short, with 9 bases between. The CDR3 extends over 13 amino acids. Germline V gene data show CDR1 as WNHNN and CDR2 as SYGVQD (reference sequence).

This clonotype came up many times. V gene TRBV11-3 combines with J gene TRBJ1-5, with 11 bases that match TRBD1. The CDR3 is 16 amino acids. Germline V lookup: CDR1 SGHNT, CDR2 YENEEA. V lost 1 base, J lost 3 bases, and 2 bases stayed unmatched. The CDR3 DNA sequence: TGTGCCAGCAGCTTAGTAGGACAGGGGGCCAATCAGCCCCAGCATTTT. This codes for CASSLVGQGANQPQHF.

V gene TRBV20-1 combines with J gene TRBJ2-7; D tentatively fits TRBD1 or TRBD2 (5 bases each). Trimming removed 5 bases at V and 0 bases at J, with 11 bases between. This CDR3 is built from 13 residues. Germline loops: CDR1 DFQATT, CDR2 SNEGSKA (reference sequence). This CDR3 is CSAEGRLSYEQYF. The CDR3 DNA reads as TGCAGTGCTGAGGGGCGTCTCTCCTACGAGCAGTACTTC.

V is TRBV28 and J is TRBJ2-7, with D perhaps TRBD2 (6 bases). V was clipped by 3 bases and J by 12 bases, with 15 bases between them. The CDR3 length is 12 residues. The germline gives CDR1 MDHEN, CDR2 SYDVKM. CDR3 nucleotides: TGTGCCAGCAGTTTTAGGAGGGTCAGACTGTACTTC. Translating it yields CASSFRRVRLYF.

The sample holds many counts of this clonotype. The rearrangement joins TRBV30 to TRBJ1-2, with D possibly being TRBD1 (6 bases). The CDR3 runs to 19 residues. Germline V gives CDR1 GTSNPN, CDR2 SVGIG (reference sequence). V dropped 4 bases and J dropped 1 base, with 28 bases sitting between them. The CDR3 coding sequence is TGTGCCTGGACCCTGACGACAGGCCGCCCTTCGTTCGATAACTATGGCTACACCTTC. This sequence encodes CAWTLTTGRPSFDNYGYTF.

This clonotype showed up just once. V gene TRBV6-1 combines with J gene TRBJ2-5, with 8 bases identical to TRBD1. The CDR3 is 14 amino acids. CDR1 and CDR2 (germline): MNHNS, SASEGT. Germline trimming cut 10 bases from V and 2 bases from J; bases unmatched to any gene: 9. CDR3 in amino acids: CAISLTGGQETQYF. CDR3 sequence (DNA): TGTGCCATCAGCCTAACAGGGGGACAAGAGACCCAGTACTTC.

Ten or more counts support this clonotype. The chain couples TRBV29-1 to TRBJ2-5; TRBD2 matches at 9 bases. Germline V lookup: CDR1 SQVTM, CDR2 ANQGSEA. The CDR3 consists of 14 residues. The J segment lost 5 bases and the V segment lost 1 base, leaving 5 bases of the junction unmatched. The CDR3 nucleotides read TGCAGCGTTGAAGGCCAGCGGGAGGTTGAGACCCAGTACTTC. Translated, it gives CSVEGQREVETQYF.

There are many counts of this clonotype. The chain carries TRBV28 and TRBJ2-7, with D perhaps matching TRBD1 (6 bases). The CDR3 totals 14 residues. Looked up from germline, CDR1 is MDHEN and CDR2 is SYDVKM. Trimming left V 2 bases short and J 6 bases short, with 14 bases between. CDR3 residues: CASSLQGHPTEQYF. In DNA, the CDR3 is TGTGCCAGCAGTTTACAGGGACACCCTACCGAGCAGTACTTC. Full variable domain (rest looked up from reference TRBV28 and TRBJ2-7): DVKVTQSSRYLVKRTGEKVFLECVQDMDHENMFWYRQDPGLGLRLIYFSYDVKMKEKGDIPEGYSVSREKKERFSLILESASTNQTSMYLCASSLQGHPTEQYFGPGTRLTVT.

This clonotype was detected many times. This chain uses TRBV12-3 or TRBV12-4 with TRBJ1-6; 7 bases line up with TRBD1. Trimming took 5 bases from V and 10 from J; bases not matched to a gene: 5. CDR3 length: 13 residues. CDR3 residues: CASSTGVESPLHF. DNA for the CDR3: TGTGCCAGCAGTACAGGGGTAGAATCACCCCTCCACTTT.

The chain links TRBV27 to TRBJ1-1, with 11 bases lining up with TRBD1. The CDR3 is 14 residues long. V shed 6 bases, J shed 4 bases, and the junction held 4 bases outside the gene matches. Germline CDR1 reads MNHEY; CDR2 reads SMNVEV (reference sequence). CDR3 nucleotide sequence: TGTGCCAGCAGGGACAGGGGGCGTCGCACTGAAGCTTTCTTT. Translating gives CASRDRGRRTEAFF.

This clonotype was detected many times. The genes are TRBV28 and TRBJ1-6; D uncertain. Deletions cut 8 bases from V and 0 bases from J, with 14 bases between. The germline V gene encodes CDR1 MDHEN and CDR2 SYDVKM. This CDR3 contains 16 residues. The DNA for the CDR3 is TGTGCCAGCCGGGGTGTGGTTAGCTCCTATAATTCACCCCTCCACTTT. Its translation is CASRGVVSSYNSPLHF.

The chain has TRBV28 and TRBJ1-2; D is perhaps TRBD1 (5 bases). V was trimmed by 8 bases and J by 3 bases, leaving 19 bases between them. Germline CDR1 reads MDHEN; CDR2 reads SYDVKM. The CDR3 totals 15 residues. In DNA, the CDR3 is TGTGCCAGCCGTAGAATAGGGGTGGTTGACTATGGCTACACCTTC. Residues: CASRRIGVVDYGYTF.

The rearrangement joins TRBV12-3 or TRBV12-4 to TRBJ2-6; D gene ambiguous. Trimming removed 10 bases from V and 6 bases from J, with 7 bases in between. CDR3 length equals 11 residues. The CDR3 reads CATLMANVLTF. The CDR3 nucleotides are TGTGCCACCTTAATGGCCAACGTCCTGACTTTC.